A selection of T cell receptor beta chains follows, all from one sample in a study of blood T cells in healthy people across ages. In TCRdb, the 5' RACE reads were re-called with MiXCR into one record per CDR3 protein. The table includes roughly 1.6 million distinct CDR3 sequences, about 31% detected once. Sequenced sample: blood. The receptors originated from a woman aged 25 to 39 in good health. Both conserved end residues are part of each CDR3. The D gene is left open where the match is weak. Size values are once, few and many counts, or a class for expanded clones, and some rows have none.

v_call	clone_size	d_call	j_call	cdr3_aa	cdr3_nt
TRBV28	NA	NA	TRBJ2-1	CASSLFGTRPSYNEQFF	TGTGCCAGCAGTTTATTCGGGACTCGCCCCTCCTACAATGAGCAGTTCTTC
TRBV2	few	TRBD1	TRBJ2-7	CASSIGTGWSEQYF	TGTGCCAGCAGTATCGGGACAGGGTGGAGCGAGCAGTACTTC
TRBV12-3/TRBV12-4	NA	TRBD2	TRBJ2-3	CASSPSGSRVDAQYF	TGTGCCAGCAGCCCTAGCGGGAGCAGGGTAGATGCGCAATATTTT
TRBV5-1	NA	NA	TRBJ2-7	CASSAGTSGASEQYF	TGCGCCAGCAGCGCCGGGACCTCCGGCGCCAGCGAGCAGTACTTC
TRBV12-3/TRBV12-4	NA	NA	TRBJ2-7	CASRGDNSYEQYF	TGTGCCAGCAGGGGGGACAACTCCTACGAGCAGTACTTC
TRBV6-1	few	NA	TRBJ2-5	CASTRARGGEETQYF	TGTGCCAGCACCCGAGCCAGAGGAGGAGAAGAGACCCAGTACTTC
TRBV27	NA	TRBD1	TRBJ2-7	CASRKIRLGQGTDEQYF	TGTGCCAGCAGGAAGATTAGGCTGGGACAGGGGACTGACGAGCAGTACTTC
TRBV20-1	many	NA	TRBJ2-7	CSASASGQRDMASYEQYF	TGCAGTGCTAGTGCTTCGGGGCAAAGGGATATGGCCTCCTACGAGCAGTACTTC
TRBV20-1	few	NA	TRBJ2-7	CSAHPREGPLYEQYF	TGCAGTGCCCACCCCCGAGAAGGTCCCCTCTACGAGCAGTACTTC
TRBV20-1	NA	NA	TRBJ2-5	CSARDPLGGFETQYF	TGCAGTGCTAGAGATCCTCTCGGGGGCTTTGAGACCCAGTACTTC
TRBV20-1	few	TRBD2	TRBJ2-7	CSAPQPGLAANEQYF	TGCAGTGCCCCCCAACCGGGACTAGCTGCCAACGAGCAGTACTTC
TRBV29-1	many	TRBD2	TRBJ2-3	CSVAGTSSLGPDTQYF	TGCAGCGTGGCCGGGACTAGCTCTCTTGGCCCAGATACGCAGTATTTT
TRBV4-1	few	TRBD2	TRBJ2-1	CASSVRGEEAYNEQFF	TGCGCCAGCTCGGTTCGGGGGGAGGAGGCCTACAATGAGCAGTTCTTC
TRBV28	NA	NA	TRBJ1-4	CASSPGGMGEKLFF	TGTGCCAGCAGTCCCGGGGGTATGGGTGAAAAACTGTTTTTT
TRBV20-1	NA	NA	TRBJ1-2	CSARRVANYGYTF	TGCAGTGCTAGAAGGGTAGCTAACTATGGCTACACCTTC
TRBV29-1	NA	NA	TRBJ1-2	CSVGRQSSNYGYTF	TGCAGCGTTGGGAGGCAAAGCTCCAACTATGGCTACACCTTC
TRBV5-6	NA	TRBD2	TRBJ2-1	CASSSQAGPSGQFF	TGTGCCAGCAGCTCACAGGCTGGGCCTAGCGGGCAGTTCTTC
TRBV4-2	NA	TRBD2	TRBJ2-3	CASSQELAGGAGTQYF	TGTGCCAGCAGCCAGGAACTAGCGGGAGGGGCAGGTACGCAGTATTTT
TRBV20-1	few	NA	TRBJ2-7	CSASLLPGDSYEQYF	TGCAGTGCTAGTCTCTTGCCGGGGGACTCCTACGAGCAGTACTTC
TRBV12-3/TRBV12-4	NA	NA	TRBJ2-7	CTSCLLGSEQYF	TGTACCAGCTGCTTGTTAGGATCCGAGCAGTACTTC
TRBV9	NA	NA	TRBJ2-7	CASSAGGGVNSYEQYF	TGTGCCAGCAGCGCGGGCGGTGGGGTGAACTCCTACGAGCAGTACTTC
TRBV3-1	NA	NA	TRBJ1-1	CASSGGVWGGTEAFF	TGTGCCAGCAGCGGAGGGGTTTGGGGAGGCACTGAAGCTTTCTTT
TRBV25-1	few	NA	TRBJ2-5	CASSSGCGNPQETQYF	TGTGCCAGCAGTTCAGGGTGCGGGAACCCACAAGAGACCCAGTACTTC
TRBV10-3	NA	NA	TRBJ2-3	CAIRSLGEYTQYF	TGTGCCATCAGGTCTCTTGGGGAATATACGCAGTATTTT
TRBV7-2	NA	NA	TRBJ2-3	CARQSLPNTQYF	TGTGCCAGACAATCTCTGCCGAATACGCAGTATTTT
TRBV5-1	NA	NA	TRBJ2-7	CASRRTGTDQNEQYF	TGCGCCAGCAGGAGGACCGGGACGGACCAAAACGAGCAGTACTTC
TRBV7-6	NA	NA	TRBJ1-2	CASSPWTESNYGYTF	TGTGCCAGCAGTCCTTGGACAGAGTCTAACTATGGCTACACCTTC
TRBV27	few	NA	TRBJ2-7	CASSLRSTGLGEQYF	TGTGCCAGCAGTTTACGGAGCACAGGGTTAGGCGAGCAGTACTTC
TRBV4-1	few	TRBD1	TRBJ2-7	CASSQEQGVRGYEQYF	TGCGCCAGCAGCCAAGAACAGGGGGTCCGCGGATACGAGCAGTACTTC
TRBV29-1	NA	NA	TRBJ2-7	CSVERGDEQYF	TGCAGCGTTGAACGTGGCGACGAGCAGTACTTC
TRBV15	few	TRBD2	TRBJ2-3	CATSRVDGGLDTQYF	TGTGCCACCAGCAGAGTAGACGGGGGGTTAGATACGCAGTATTTT
TRBV7-7	NA	NA	TRBJ2-5	CASSLDGSKGETQYF	TGTGCCAGCAGCTTAGACGGTTCCAAAGGAGAGACCCAGTACTTC
TRBV12-3/TRBV12-4	NA	NA	TRBJ2-1	CASTRAGAYNEQFF	TGTGCCAGCACCCGGGCAGGAGCCTACAATGAGCAGTTCTTC
TRBV7-9	NA	TRBD1	TRBJ2-1	CASSPRRQGAHNEQFF	TGTGCCAGCAGCCCTCGACGACAGGGGGCCCACAATGAGCAGTTCTTC
TRBV3-1	NA	NA	TRBJ2-1	CASSLGDPTYNEQFF	TGTGCCAGCAGCCTGGGCGACCCGACCTACAATGAGCAGTTCTTC
TRBV5-1	NA	TRBD1	TRBJ2-3	CAGSSGPRGPADTQYF	TGCGCCGGCAGCTCCGGGCCCAGGGGGCCGGCAGATACGCAGTATTTT
TRBV2	NA	NA	TRBJ2-2	CASVEGPANTGELFF	TGTGCCAGCGTTGAGGGCCCCGCGAACACCGGGGAGCTGTTTTTT
TRBV20-1	NA	TRBD2	TRBJ2-7	CSARNPGGGSDEQYF	TGCAGTGCTCGCAACCCGGGAGGTGGGAGCGACGAGCAGTACTTC
TRBV28	NA	TRBD1	TRBJ1-4	CASSLMGTGPTTNEKLFF	TGTGCCAGCAGTTTAATGGGGACAGGTCCAACAACTAATGAAAAACTGTTTTTT
TRBV6-1	NA	TRBD2	TRBJ2-1	CASSEVLAGAGYNEQFF	TGTGCCAGCAGTGAAGTGCTAGCGGGAGCGGGGTACAATGAGCAGTTCTTC
TRBV27	NA	NA	TRBJ2-7	CASSLSAGPYERYF	TGTGCCAGCAGTTTATCGGCAGGACCCTACGAGCGGTACTTC
TRBV5-1	NA	TRBD1	TRBJ2-7	CASSGDRGPYEQYF	TGCGCCAGCAGCGGAGACAGGGGGCCCTACGAGCAGTACTTC
TRBV3-1	NA	TRBD2	TRBJ2-3	CASSQVHEREGYTDTQYF	TGTGCCAGCAGCCAGGTCCACGAGCGGGAGGGCTACACAGATACGCAGTATTTT
TRBV12-3/TRBV12-4	many	TRBD2	TRBJ2-7	CASSFGLDSYEQYF	TGCGCCAGCAGTTTTGGACTAGATAGCTACGAGCAGTACTTC
TRBV7-2	few	NA	TRBJ2-2	CASRKYINTGELFF	TGTGCCAGCAGGAAATATATTAACACCGGGGAGCTGTTTTTT
TRBV12-3/TRBV12-4	many	NA	TRBJ2-1	CASSFGGRSSYNEQFF	TGTGCCAGCAGTTTCGGGGGAAGAAGCTCCTACAATGAGCAGTTCTTC
TRBV28	NA	NA	TRBJ1-4	CASKLSAGKLFF	TGTGCCAGCAAACTCTCGGCGGGAAAACTGTTTTTT
TRBV6-5	NA	TRBD1	TRBJ1-5	CASSYPTNRDRGRSRPQHF	TGTGCCAGCAGTTACCCCACTAACCGGGACAGAGGTCGTTCACGGCCCCAGCATTTT
TRBV15	many	NA	TRBJ2-7	CATSRDLGYEQYF	TGTGCCACCAGCAGGGACTTGGGTTACGAGCAGTACTTC
TRBV10-1	many	NA	TRBJ2-7	CASSDVSGEQYF	TGCGCCAGCAGTGACGTTAGCGGCGAGCAGTACTTC
TRBV7-2	NA	TRBD1	TRBJ2-1	CASSLLGGNEPFF	TGTGCCAGCAGCTTGTTAGGGGGCAATGAGCCGTTCTTC
TRBV5-1	few	NA	TRBJ2-3	CASSFTRGADTQYF	TGCGCCAGCAGCTTTACCAGGGGTGCAGATACGCAGTATTTT
TRBV18	NA	TRBD1	TRBJ1-1	CASSPAGTGVSGEAFF	TGTGCCAGCTCACCGGCCGGGACAGGGGTGAGCGGTGAAGCTTTCTTT